Each of the 9 T cell receptor beta chains below was sequenced from the same sample in a study of spatial heterogeneity in lung cancer. TCRdb re-analysed the 5' RACE reads in MiXCR, keeping a single row per CDR3 protein. The profile shows fewer than 55,000 distinct CDR3 sequences, less than 9% of them singletons. Time point noted: blood at routine non-recurrence follow-up after resection. Unsorted whole RNA samples from tumor, nontumor lung or frozen PBMC were sequenced. Sequenced material: PBMCs, taken at follow-up. The receptor source for this set is a female donor with early-stage non-small cell lung cancer.

This clonotype showed up just a few times. The chain combines TRBV7-2 with TRBJ1-5; TRBD1 is a possible D gene (5 bases). V lost 5 bases and J lost 6, with 14 bases in between. The CDR3 has 14 amino acids. Germline CDR1 is SGHTA and CDR2 is FQGNSA. The CDR3 region is CASSPLQGSQPQHF. DNA for the CDR3: TGTGCCAGCAGCCCACTTCAGGGAAGTCAGCCCCAGCATTTT.

In DNA form, the CDR3 reads TGTGCCAGCACTCGACAGTCGAACACTGAAGCTTTCTTT. Translation gives CASTRQSNTEAFF. This chain connects TRBV6-5 to TRBJ1-1; tentatively, D is TRBD1 (5 bases). Trimming left V 7 bases short and J 1 base short, with 10 bases between. Germline lookup yields CDR1 MNHEY and CDR2 SVGAGI. The CDR3 is 13 residues long.

In its sample, this clonotype was seen many times. In DNA, the CDR3 is TGTGCCAGCAGCCAAGATGGAGGGAACACTGAAGCTTTCTTT. It encodes CASSQDGGNTEAFF. This chain links TRBV4-2 with TRBJ1-1; D is ambiguous. V was clipped by 0 bases and J by 1 base, with 6 bases between them. The germline V gene has CDR1 LGHNA and CDR2 YNFKEQ. CDR3 length equals 14 residues.

The chain has TRBV6-5 and TRBJ2-7; perhaps D is TRBD1 or TRBD2 (5 bases each). Germline loops: CDR1 MNHEY, CDR2 SVGAGI. V gave up 4 bases and J gave up 5 bases, with 12 bases separating them. This CDR3 spans 13 amino acids. CDR3 sequence: CASSLGDLDEQYF. As DNA, the CDR3 is TGTGCCAGCAGTTTGGGGGATCTAGACGAGCAGTACTTC.

This clonotype was observed at least ten times. The genes are TRBV28 and TRBJ2-4, with 10 positions matching TRBD2. V was pared by 8 bases and J by 6 bases, with 7 bases of the junction left unmatched. CDR1 is MDHEN and CDR2 is SYDVKM in the germline V gene. CDR3 length: 14 amino acids. This CDR3 is CASLKRGGTNIQYF. The CDR3 DNA reads TGTGCCAGCCTTAAGCGGGGGGGCACAAACATTCAGTACTTC.

Ten or more counts support this clonotype. This chain uses TRBV6-5 with TRBJ1-2; 7 nucleotides agree with TRBD1. V shed 0 bases, J shed 3 bases, and the junction held 4 bases outside the gene matches. CDR3 size: 15 residues. Germline V gene data show CDR1 as MNHEY and CDR2 as SVGAGI. CDR3 coding DNA: TGTGCCAGCAGTTACTCTGAGGGGGCGGACTATGGCTACACCTTC. It encodes CASSYSEGADYGYTF.

The V gene is TRBV7-6, the J gene TRBJ2-6, with 11 bases fitting TRBD1. J lost 0 bases, V lost 6 bases, and 13 bases had no gene match. The germline CDR1 and CDR2 sequences are SGHVS and FNYEAQ. The length of the CDR3 is 20 residues. CDR3 loop: CASSTAIGQGAVSGANVLTF. CDR3 nucleotide sequence: TGTGCCAGCAGTACAGCGATCGGACAGGGGGCCGTCTCTGGGGCCAACGTCCTGACTTTC. Complete variable domain (other parts from reference TRBV7-6 and TRBJ2-6): GAGVSQSPRYKVTKRGQDVALRCDPISGHVSLYWYRQALGQGPEFLTYFNYEAQQDKSGLPNDRFSAERPEGSISTLTIQRTEQRDSAMYRCASSTAIGQGAVSGANVLTFGAGSRLTVL.

This clonotype occurred many times. The rearrangement uses TRBV7-9 and TRBJ2-7; TRBD2 agrees at 10 bases. The length of the CDR3 is 12 residues. The germline CDR1 and CDR2 sequences are SEHNR and FQNEAQ (reference sequence). The trim removed 5 bases at V and 13 bases at J, leaving 8 bases unmatched. DNA for the CDR3: TGTGCCAGCAGCGTAAGCGGGGGGGTGTATTACTTC. This codes for CASSVSGGVYYF.

This clonotype appeared many times. The chain is built from TRBV6-1 and TRBJ1-1, with D perhaps matching TRBD1 (6 bases). Trimming cost V 1 base and J 5 bases, with 8 bases left between them. Germline assignment: CDR1 MNHNS and CDR2 SASEGT. The length of the CDR3 is 13 residues. The CDR3 protein is CASSEVRGTEAFF. The CDR3 DNA reads as TGTGCCAGCAGTGAAGTTAGGGGGACTGAAGCTTTCTTT.